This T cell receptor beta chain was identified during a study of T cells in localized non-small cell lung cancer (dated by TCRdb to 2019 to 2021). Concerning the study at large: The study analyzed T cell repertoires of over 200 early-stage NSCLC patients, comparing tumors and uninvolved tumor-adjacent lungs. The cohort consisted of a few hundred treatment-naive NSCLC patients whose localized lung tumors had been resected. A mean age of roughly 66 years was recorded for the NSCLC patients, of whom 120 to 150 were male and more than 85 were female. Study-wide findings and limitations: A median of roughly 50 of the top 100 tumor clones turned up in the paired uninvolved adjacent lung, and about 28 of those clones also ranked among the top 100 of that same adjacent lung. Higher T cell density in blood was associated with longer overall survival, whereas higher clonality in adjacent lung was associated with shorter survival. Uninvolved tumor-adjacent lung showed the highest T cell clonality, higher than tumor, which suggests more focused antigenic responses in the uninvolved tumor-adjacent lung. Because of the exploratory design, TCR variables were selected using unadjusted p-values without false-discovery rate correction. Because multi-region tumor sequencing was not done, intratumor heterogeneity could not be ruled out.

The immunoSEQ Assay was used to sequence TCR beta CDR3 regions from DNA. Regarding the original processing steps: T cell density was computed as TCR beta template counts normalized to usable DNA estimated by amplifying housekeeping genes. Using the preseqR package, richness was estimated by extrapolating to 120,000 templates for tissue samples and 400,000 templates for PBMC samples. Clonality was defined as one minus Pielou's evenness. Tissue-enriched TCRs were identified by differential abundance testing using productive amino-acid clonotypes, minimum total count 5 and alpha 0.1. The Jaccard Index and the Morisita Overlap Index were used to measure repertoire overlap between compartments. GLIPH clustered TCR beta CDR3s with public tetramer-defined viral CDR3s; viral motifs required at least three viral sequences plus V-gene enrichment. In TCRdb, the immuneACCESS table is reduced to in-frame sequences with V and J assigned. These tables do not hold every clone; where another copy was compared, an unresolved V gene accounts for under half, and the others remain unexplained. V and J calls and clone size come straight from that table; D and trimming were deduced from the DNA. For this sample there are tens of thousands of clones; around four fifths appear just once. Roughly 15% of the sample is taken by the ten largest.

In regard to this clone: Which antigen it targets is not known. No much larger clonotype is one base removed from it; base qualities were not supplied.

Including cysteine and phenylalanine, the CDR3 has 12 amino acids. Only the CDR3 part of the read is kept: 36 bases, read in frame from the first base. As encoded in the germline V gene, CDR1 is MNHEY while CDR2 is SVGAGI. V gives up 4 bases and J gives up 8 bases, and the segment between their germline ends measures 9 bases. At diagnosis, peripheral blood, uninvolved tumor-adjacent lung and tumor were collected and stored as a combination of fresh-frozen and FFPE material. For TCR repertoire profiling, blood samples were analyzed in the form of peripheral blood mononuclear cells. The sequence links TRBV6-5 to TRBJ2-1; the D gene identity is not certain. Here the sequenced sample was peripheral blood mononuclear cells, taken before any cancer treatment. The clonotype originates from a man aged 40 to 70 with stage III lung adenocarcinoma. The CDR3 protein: CASSFDGDEQFF. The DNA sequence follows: TGTGCCAGCAGTTTCGATGGCGATGAGCAGTTCTTC.